One sample yielded the 9 T cell receptor beta chains listed below, sequenced in a study of blood T cells in healthy people across ages (dated by TCRdb to about 2015). The receptor library was made with 5' RACE. TCRdb lists the instrument as Illumina HiSeq 2500. A second about 7 to 12 cycle PCR used a sample-barcoded 5' primer and a J-beta primer mix. TCRdb's own reprocessing of the public reads used fastp at Q25 and MiXCR and kept productive beta chains. Rows matching on CDR3 protein sequence are summarized as one entry with the most common DNA and genes. Present in this sample are hundreds of thousands of distinct CDR3 sequences, under 45% of which were seen just once. Approximately 20% of the sample belongs to the ten largest clones. Sequenced input: blood. These receptors came from a man between 60 and 75 years old in good health.

This clonotype appeared a few times. The chain couples TRBV7-2 to TRBJ2-7; possibly TRBD2 for D (7 bases). V was pared by 5 bases and J by 1 base, with 24 bases between. CDR3 length: 18 residues. CDR1 is SGHTA and CDR2 is FQGNSA in the germline V gene. The CDR3 DNA follows: TGTGCCAGCAGCGATCGGTCTAAGGTGGGGGGGCCTTCCTACGAGCAGTACTTC. It yields the protein CASSDRSKVGGPSYEQYF.

This clonotype was recorded a few times. V is TRBV3-1 and J is TRBJ2-1; D remains unclear. This CDR3 has 16 amino acids. Germline CDR1 reads LGHDT; CDR2 reads YNNKEL (reference sequence). Trimming removed 5 bases at V and 0 bases at J, with 14 bases between. DNA of the CDR3: TGTGCCAGCAGCGAAGGCTTTGGTTCCTCCTACAATGAGCAGTTCTTC. Protein: CASSEGFGSSYNEQFF.

The chain recombines TRBV24-1 with TRBJ2-4; D is possibly TRBD1 (6 bases). Matching the DNA end better, TRBJ2-5 makes the J call doubtful. The length of the CDR3 is 16 residues. The germline CDR1 and CDR2 sequences are KGHDR and SFDVKD. CDR3: CATSVFGQGWQETQYF. CDR3 coding DNA: TGTGCCACCAGTGTGTTCGGGCAGGGGTGGCAAGAGACCCAGTACTTC.

The chain links TRBV5-1 to TRBJ1-4; 8 positions agree with TRBD1. Trimming took 3 bases from V and 0 from J; bases not matched to a gene: 4. The CDR3 is 16 residues long. The germline gives CDR1 SGHRS, CDR2 YFSETQ. CDR3 DNA: TGCGCCAGCAGCTCGGGACAGGTGACAACTAATGAAAAACTGTTTTTT. Its protein product is CASSSGQVTTNEKLFF.

This clonotype was observed a single time. The chain has TRBV6-1 and TRBJ1-5; D is undetermined. Germline lookup yields CDR1 MNHNS and CDR2 SASEGT. The CDR3 consists of 13 residues. With 3 bases removed from V and 4 bases from J, the gap between germline ends came to 7 bases. The CDR3 here is CASSEAPNQPQHF. CDR3 DNA sequence: TGTGCCAGCAGTGAGGCTCCAAATCAGCCCCAGCATTTT.

This chain joins TRBV20-1 and TRBJ1-2; TRBD1 matches at 7 bases. CDR3 length equals 15 residues. Trimming removed 0 bases from V and 4 bases from J; junction bases left unmatched: 8. Germline CDR1 and CDR2: DFQATT and SNEGSKA (reference sequence). CDR3 sequence reads: CSARDVTGDFYGYTF. In DNA form, the CDR3 reads TGCAGTGCTAGAGATGTAACAGGGGACTTCTATGGCTACACCTTC.

Remarks on this clonotype: A read error may explain this, as a much larger clone is one base away. The chain employs TRBV7-9 and TRBJ1-1, with D hard to call. Trimming cost V 5 bases and J 0 bases, with 7 bases left between them. CDR1 SEHNR and CDR2 FQNEAQ come from the germline V gene (reference sequence). This CDR3 comprises 13 residues. CDR3 nucleotide sequence: TGTGCCAGCAGCGTAAGTATGAACACTGAAGCTTTCTTT. It codes for CASSVSMNTEAFF.

The chain joins TRBV15 to TRBJ1-5, with no clear D. Trimming stripped 4 bases from V and 0 bases from J, with 7 bases between. The CDR3 runs to 14 residues. The germline V gene encodes CDR1 LNHNV and CDR2 YYDKDF (reference sequence). The CDR3 DNA sequence: TGTGCCACCAGCACAGATTATAGCAATCAGCCCCAGCATTTT. Protein: CATSTDYSNQPQHF.

The chain employs TRBV4-3 and TRBJ1-1; TRBD1 matches 7 bases. V shed 0 bases, J shed 4 bases, and the junction held 8 bases outside the gene matches. Germline loops: CDR1 LGHNA, CDR2 YSLEER. The CDR3 loop spans 16 amino acids. This chain's CDR3 is CASSQDPRTGPTEAFF. CDR3 DNA: TGCGCCAGCAGCCAAGATCCCCGGACAGGCCCCACTGAAGCTTTCTTT.